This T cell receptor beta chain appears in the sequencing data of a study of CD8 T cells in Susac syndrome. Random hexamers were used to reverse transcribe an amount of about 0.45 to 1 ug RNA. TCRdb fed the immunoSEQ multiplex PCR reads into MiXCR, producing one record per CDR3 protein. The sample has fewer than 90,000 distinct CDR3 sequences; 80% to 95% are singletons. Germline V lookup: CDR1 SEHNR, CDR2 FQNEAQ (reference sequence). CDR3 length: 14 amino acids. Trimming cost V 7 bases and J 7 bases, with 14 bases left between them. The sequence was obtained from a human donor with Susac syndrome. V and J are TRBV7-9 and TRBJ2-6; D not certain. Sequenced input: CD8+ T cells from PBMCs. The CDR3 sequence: CASMPDFDANVLTF. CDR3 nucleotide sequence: TGTGCCAGCATGCCCGACTTTGATGCCAACGTCCTGACTTTC.